This is a list of T cell receptor beta chains from one sample in a study of cytotoxic CD8 clonotypes in ibrutinib-treated CLL. The assay was immunoSEQ multiplex PCR, and TCRdb's table has in-frame clones only and misses some. The profile covers nearly 300,000 clones, with about 72% appearing a single time and around 5.3% taken by the ten largest. Here the sequenced sample was PBMCs, taken at disease progression, from a patient treated with ibrutinib. Receptors originate from a human donor with chronic lymphocytic leukemia. CDR3s include the opening cysteine and the closing phenylalanine or tryptophan. The D gene is left open where the match is weak. Part of the rows lack a size; the others show once, few, many or a class for expanded clones.

J gene,clone size,V gene,D gene,CDR3 DNA,CDR3 protein
TRBJ2-7,few,TRBV11-2,TRBD2,TGTGCCAGCAGCGTTAGCGGGGGATCCTACGAGCAGTACTTC,CASSVSGGSYEQYF
TRBJ2-3,few,TRBV18,-,TGTGCCAGCTCACCAGGGGGCTTCACAGATACGCAGTATTTT,CASSPGGFTDTQYF
TRBJ2-5,few,TRBV5-1,TRBD1,TGCGCCAGCAGCTCCTCCGGGACAGGCCAAGAGACCCAGTACTTC,CASSSSGTGQETQYF
TRBJ2-7,once,TRBV6-5,TRBD1,TGTGCCAGCAGTTACCTGGACAGGGTTTCCCGCGAGCAGTACTTC,CASSYLDRVSREQYF
TRBJ2-3,-,TRBV7-2,TRBD2,TGTGCCAGCAGCTTCGGGAGGATAGATACGCAGTATTTT,CASSFGRIDTQYF
TRBJ2-2,-,TRBV29-1,-,TGCAGCACACGACAGAACACCGGGGAGCTGTTTTTT,CSTRQNTGELFF
TRBJ1-2,once,TRBV7-9,-,TGTGCCAGCACCCCTCCGGGGCTGGGTGGTGGCTACACCTTC,CASTPPGLGGGYTF
TRBJ2-3,-,TRBV5-4,-,TGTGCCAGCAGCTCCAAGACAGCGCGGATAAACACAGATACGCAGTATTTT,CASSSKTARINTDTQYF
TRBJ2-7,-,TRBV11-2,-,TGTGCCAGCAGCCCGGACGGAGACGAGCAGTACTTC,CASSPDGDEQYF
TRBJ2-5,-,TRBV5-1,-,TGCGCCAGCAGCTTATACGGAGACTTGGGAGAGACCCAGTACTTC,CASSLYGDLGETQYF
TRBJ2-7,-,TRBV19,-,TGTGCCAGTAGTTGGACGGCCTCCTACGAGCAGTACTTC,CASSWTASYEQYF
TRBJ1-1,-,TRBV19,-,TGTGCCAGTAGTAGGGGCAGCGTAGCTTTCTTT,CASSRGSVAFF
TRBJ2-3,once,TRBV4-1,-,TGCGCCGCGGGTGGCCCTTACACAGATACGCAGTATTTT,CAAGGPYTDTQYF
TRBJ2-7,-,TRBV30,-,TGTGCCTGGAGTGTACAGACCCGGGGCCTATTGGAGCAGTACTTC,CAWSVQTRGLLEQYF
TRBJ1-5,few,TRBV9,-,TGTGCCAGCAGCGTAGCTGGCAGGCCACCCAATCAGCCCCAGCATTTT,CASSVAGRPPNQPQHF
TRBJ2-3,-,TRBV18,-,TGTGCCAGCTCACCAGGGGGCACAGATACGCAGTATTTT,CASSPGGTDTQYF
TRBJ2-6,few,TRBV7-2,-,TGTGCCAGCAGCTTAGCGCTGACCTCCCATCCCTCTGGGGCCAACGTCCTGACTTTC,CASSLALTSHPSGANVLTF
TRBJ1-2,-,TRBV29-1,-,TGCAGCGTTGACTTCAGGAGCTATTCTAACTATGGCTACACCTTC,CSVDFRSYSNYGYTF
TRBJ2-1,-,TRBV4-1,TRBD2,TGCGCCAGCAGCCAGGTACTAGCGGCCGCTGGGAGGGGGCAGTTCTTC,CASSQVLAAAGRGQFF